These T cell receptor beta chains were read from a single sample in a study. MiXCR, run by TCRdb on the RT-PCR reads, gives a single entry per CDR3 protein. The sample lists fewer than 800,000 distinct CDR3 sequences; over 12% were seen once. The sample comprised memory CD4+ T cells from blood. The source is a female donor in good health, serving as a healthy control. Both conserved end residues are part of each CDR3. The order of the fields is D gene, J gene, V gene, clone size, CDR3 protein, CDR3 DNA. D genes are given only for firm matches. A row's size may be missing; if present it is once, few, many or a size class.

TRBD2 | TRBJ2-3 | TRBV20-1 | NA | CSAAPSSGGAADTQYF | TGCAGTGCTGCGCCCTCGAGCGGGGGGGCCGCAGATACGCAGTATTTT
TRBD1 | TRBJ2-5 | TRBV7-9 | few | CASSPGDSSLQETQYF | TGTGCCAGCAGCCCCGGGGACAGTTCCCTTCAAGAGACCCAGTACTTC
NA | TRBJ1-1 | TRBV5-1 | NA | CASSLDTGRMNTEAFF | TGCGCCAGCAGCTTGGATACGGGAAGGATGAACACTGAAGCTTTCTTT
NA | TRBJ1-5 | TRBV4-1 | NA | CASSQRETLSNQPQHF | TGCGCCAGCAGCCAAAGGGAGACACTTAGCAATCAGCCCCAGCATTTT
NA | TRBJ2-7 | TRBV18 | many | CASSPPGDYEQYF | TGTGCCAGCTCACCACCCGGGGACTACGAGCAGTACTTC
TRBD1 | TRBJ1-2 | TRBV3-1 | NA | CASSLLGQLGGYGYTF | TGTGCCAGCAGCCTTTTGGGACAGCTCGGGGGTTATGGCTACACCTTC
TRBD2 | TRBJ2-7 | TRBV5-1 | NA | CASSPTASGDYEQYF | TGCGCCAGCAGTCCAACAGCTAGCGGGGACTACGAGCAGTACTTC
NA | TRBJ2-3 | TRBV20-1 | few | CSARDSHRSDTQYF | TGCAGTGCTCGGGACTCCCACCGTTCAGATACGCAGTATTTT
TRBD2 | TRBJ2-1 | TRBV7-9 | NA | CASSLALADGLATFF | TGTGCCAGCAGCTTAGCATTAGCTGACGGACTAGCGACGTTCTTC
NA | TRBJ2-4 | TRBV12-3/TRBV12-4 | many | CASRIGLATNIQYF | TGTGCCAGCAGAATCGGGCTAGCGACAAACATTCAGTACTTC
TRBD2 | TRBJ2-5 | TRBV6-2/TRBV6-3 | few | CASSSSGSPETQYF | TGTGCCAGCAGTTCTAGCGGGAGCCCGGAGACCCAGTACTTC
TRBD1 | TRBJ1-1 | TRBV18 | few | CASSGQGLAEAFF | TGTGCCAGCTCAGGACAGGGCCTAGCTGAAGCTTTCTTT
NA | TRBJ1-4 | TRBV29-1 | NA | CSVRREPGGEKLFF | TGCAGCGTCCGAAGGGAGCCCGGCGGCGAAAAACTGTTTTTT
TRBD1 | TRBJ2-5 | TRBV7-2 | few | CASSLGGTGSHQETQYF | TGTGCCAGCAGCTTAGGCGGGACAGGGTCACACCAAGAGACCCAGTACTTC
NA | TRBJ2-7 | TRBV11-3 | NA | CASSVGGDNEQYF | TGTGCCAGCAGCGTCGGGGGAGACAACGAGCAGTACTTC
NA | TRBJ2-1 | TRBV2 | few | CASSDGSEQFF | TGTGCCAGCAGTGATGGGAGTGAGCAGTTCTTC
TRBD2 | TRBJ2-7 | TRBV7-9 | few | CASSLSRGRERHEQYF | TGTGCCAGCAGCCTTAGCCGCGGGCGGGAGAGGCACGAGCAGTACTTC
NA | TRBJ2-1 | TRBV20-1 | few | CSARLLDPSSYNEQFF | TGCAGTGCTAGACTCCTAGACCCTAGCTCCTACAATGAGCAGTTCTTC
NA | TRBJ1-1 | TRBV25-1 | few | CATSGVWNTEAFF | TGTGCCACCTCAGGGGTCTGGAACACTGAAGCTTTCTTT
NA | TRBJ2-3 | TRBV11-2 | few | CASSGRAGTGDTQYF | TGTGCCAGCAGCGGGCGAGCAGGGACTGGAGATACGCAGTATTTT
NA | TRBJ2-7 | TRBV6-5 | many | CASSYSNSALSYEQYF | TGTGCCAGCAGTTACTCGAACAGCGCTCTCTCCTACGAGCAGTACTTC
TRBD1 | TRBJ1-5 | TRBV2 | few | CASNEGTAPKQPQHF | TGTGCCAGCAATGAAGGGACAGCCCCCAAGCAGCCCCAGCATTTT
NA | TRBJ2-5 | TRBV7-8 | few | CASSLATDQETQYF | TGTGCCAGCAGCTTAGCGACCGATCAAGAGACCCAGTACTTC
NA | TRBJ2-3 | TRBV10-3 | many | CAISGQTTDTQYF | TGTGCCATCAGCGGACAGACCACAGATACGCAGTATTTT
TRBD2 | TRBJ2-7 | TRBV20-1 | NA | CSAELSGRAFYEQYF | TGCAGTGCTGAACTTAGCGGGAGGGCCTTCTACGAGCAGTACTTC
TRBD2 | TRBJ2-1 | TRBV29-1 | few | CSVTGWTSGNNEQFF | TGCAGCGTTACCGGGTGGACTAGCGGTAACAATGAGCAGTTCTTC
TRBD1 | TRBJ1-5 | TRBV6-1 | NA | CATRGTGNQPQHF | TGTGCCACCCGAGGGACAGGGAATCAGCCCCAGCATTTT
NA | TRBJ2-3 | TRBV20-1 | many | CSASGAGGFTDTQYF | TGCAGTGCTAGCGGGGCAGGGGGGTTCACAGATACGCAGTATTTT
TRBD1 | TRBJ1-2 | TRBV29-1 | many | CSAAMGQDYGYTF | TGCAGCGCCGCCATGGGACAGGACTATGGCTACACCTTC
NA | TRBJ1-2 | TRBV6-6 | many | CASSSQPGDGYTF | TGTGCCAGCAGTTCCCAACCCGGTGATGGCTACACCTTC
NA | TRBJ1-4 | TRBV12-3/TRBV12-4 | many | CASSEGFDATNEKLFF | TGTGCCAGCAGTGAGGGGTTTGATGCGACTAATGAAAAACTGTTTTTT
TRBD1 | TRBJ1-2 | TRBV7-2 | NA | CASSPGGQLSYGYTF | TGTGCCAGCAGCCCAGGGGGACAGCTCTCCTATGGCTACACCTTC
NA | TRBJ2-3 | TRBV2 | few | CASKTRKGLSTDTQYF | TGTGCCAGCAAGACCCGGAAAGGACTCAGCACAGATACGCAGTATTTT
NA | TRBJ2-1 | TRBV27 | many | CASSTNRDTTQFF | TGTGCCAGCAGCACAAACCGGGACACAACACAGTTCTTC
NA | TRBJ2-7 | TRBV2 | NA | CASSEGLETYEQYF | TGTGCCAGCAGTGAAGGTTTGGAAACCTACGAGCAGTACTTC
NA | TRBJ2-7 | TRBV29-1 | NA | CSVVSRGGYEQYF | TGCAGCGTCGTCTCTAGGGGGGGCTACGAGCAGTACTTC
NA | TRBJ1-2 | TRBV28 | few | CASSLPFYGYTF | TGTGCCAGCAGTTTACCCTTCTATGGCTACACCTTC
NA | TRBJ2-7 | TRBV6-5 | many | CASRRSLGHEQYF | TGTGCCAGCAGAAGATCCTTAGGTCACGAGCAGTACTTC
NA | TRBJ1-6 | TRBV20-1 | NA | CSARQSSYNSPLHF | TGCAGTGCCCGACAGAGCTCCTATAATTCACCCCTCCACTTT